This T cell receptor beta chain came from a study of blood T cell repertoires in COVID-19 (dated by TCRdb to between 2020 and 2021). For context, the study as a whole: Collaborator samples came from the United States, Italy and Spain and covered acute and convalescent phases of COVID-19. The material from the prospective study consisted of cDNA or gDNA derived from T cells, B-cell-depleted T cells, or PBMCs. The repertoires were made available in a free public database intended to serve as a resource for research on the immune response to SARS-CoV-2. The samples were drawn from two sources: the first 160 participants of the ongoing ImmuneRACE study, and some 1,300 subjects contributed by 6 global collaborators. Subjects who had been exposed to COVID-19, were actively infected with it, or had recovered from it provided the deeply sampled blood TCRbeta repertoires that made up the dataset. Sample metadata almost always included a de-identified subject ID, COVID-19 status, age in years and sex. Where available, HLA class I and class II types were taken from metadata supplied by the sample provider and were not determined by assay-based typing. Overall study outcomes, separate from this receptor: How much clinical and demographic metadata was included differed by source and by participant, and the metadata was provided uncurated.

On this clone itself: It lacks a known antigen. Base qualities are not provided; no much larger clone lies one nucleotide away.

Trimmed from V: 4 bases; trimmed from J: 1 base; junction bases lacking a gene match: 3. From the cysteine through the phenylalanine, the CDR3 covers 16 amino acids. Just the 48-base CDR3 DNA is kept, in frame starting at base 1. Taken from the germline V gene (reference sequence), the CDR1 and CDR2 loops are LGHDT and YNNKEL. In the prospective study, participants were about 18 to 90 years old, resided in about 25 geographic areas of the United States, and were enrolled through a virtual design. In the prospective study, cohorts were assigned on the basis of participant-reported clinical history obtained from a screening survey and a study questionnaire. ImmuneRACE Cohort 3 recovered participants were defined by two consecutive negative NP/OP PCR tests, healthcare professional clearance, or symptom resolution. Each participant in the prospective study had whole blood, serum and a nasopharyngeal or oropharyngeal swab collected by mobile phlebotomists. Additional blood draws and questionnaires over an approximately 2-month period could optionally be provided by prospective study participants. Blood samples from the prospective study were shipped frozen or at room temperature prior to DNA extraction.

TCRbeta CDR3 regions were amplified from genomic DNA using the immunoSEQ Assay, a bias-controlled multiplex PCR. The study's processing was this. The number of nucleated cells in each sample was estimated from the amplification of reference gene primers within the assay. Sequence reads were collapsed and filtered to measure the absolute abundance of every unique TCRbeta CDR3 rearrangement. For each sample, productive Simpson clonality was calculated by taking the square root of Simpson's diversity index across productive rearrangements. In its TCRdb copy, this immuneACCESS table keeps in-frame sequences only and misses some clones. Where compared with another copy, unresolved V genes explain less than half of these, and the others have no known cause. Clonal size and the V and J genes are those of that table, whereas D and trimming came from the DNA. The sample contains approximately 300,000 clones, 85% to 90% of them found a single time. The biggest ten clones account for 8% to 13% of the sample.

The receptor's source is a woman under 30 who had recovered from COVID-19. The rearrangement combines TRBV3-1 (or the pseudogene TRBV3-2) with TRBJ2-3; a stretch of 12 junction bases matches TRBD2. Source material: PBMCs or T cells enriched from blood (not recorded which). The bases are TGTGCCAGCAGCCTGAGACTAGCGGGGGGCACAGATACGCAGTATTTT. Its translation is CASSLRLAGGTDTQYF.